This entry is about one T cell receptor (beta chain). Its specificity is unknown. The data stem from a study of Ad26.COV2.S vaccination and SARS-CoV-2 variants. Produced via immunoSEQ multiplex PCR; TCRdb's table is partial and in-frame only. The top ten hold about 1.5% of the sample, which has about 680,000 clones, around 89% seen once. Overall study results and limits: Possible underestimation of total T cell responses by the TCR breadth and depth analyses was noted. Recipients of either vaccine or placebo displayed similar breadth of non-spike TCRs.

The germline V and J ends were trimmed by 4 bases and 4 bases, with 10 bases remaining between them. The CDR3 consists of 14 residues. CDR1 is LGHNA and CDR2 is YNFKEQ in the germline V gene. Treatment described: about 20 received Ad26.COV2.S at low or high dose, single or two shots; about five received placebo; per-sample allocation not given. The investigators took samples on day 63 after the first vaccine or placebo injection. J is TRBJ2-2 and V is TRBV4-2; D gene ambiguous. The clonotype was recovered from a person between 18 and 60 years old who received the Ad26.COV2.S COVID-19 vaccine or a placebo. Sequencing was performed on peripheral blood, taken in a trial of Ad26.COV2.S vaccine versus placebo. The CDR3 region has the DNA TGTGCCAGCAGCCCTCGAGATTTCACCGGGGAGCTGTTTTTT. It codes for CASSPRDFTGELFF.